The 17 T cell receptor beta chains below all came from one sample that was sequenced in a study of T cells in Graves' hyperthyroidism and ophthalmopathy. RNA transcripts served as the template for amplifying TCR beta CDR3 regions. Primed by the HTBI set, a first-round RT-PCR was run on the TCR CDR3. TCRdb reanalysed the multiplex PCR reads using MiXCR and keeps one entry per CDR3 protein. The profile shows under 300,000 distinct CDR3 sequences, less than 15% of them singletons. The material sequenced was blood. The receptors originated from a woman in her thirties or forties with Graves' hyperthyroidism that later progressed to Graves' ophthalmopathy.

At least ten counts were recorded for this clonotype. The chain has TRBV20-1 and TRBJ1-1; D perhaps matches TRBD1 (5 bases). Trimming took 0 bases from V and 4 from J, leaving 12 bases between them. Germline assignment: CDR1 DFQATT and CDR2 SNEGSKA (reference sequence). The CDR3 has 14 residues. The CDR3 loop is CSARDQGEGTEAFF. The CDR3 region has the DNA TGCAGTGCTAGAGATCAGGGAGAGGGCACTGAAGCTTTCTTT.

This clonotype was counted at least ten times. The chain couples TRBV28 to TRBJ2-1; TRBD2 matches 10 bases. Per germline, CDR1 MDHEN and CDR2 SYDVKM. The V and J ends lost 7 bases and 2 bases, in that order; junction bases with no gene match: 5. There are 15 residues in the CDR3. CDR3 residues: CASTGGTSAYNEQFF. The CDR3 DNA follows: TGTGCCAGCACCGGGGGGACTAGCGCCTACAATGAGCAGTTCTTC.

This clonotype has a count of ten or more. The gene calls are TRBV28 and TRBJ2-1; 11 bases line up with TRBD2. The germline V gene encodes CDR1 MDHEN and CDR2 SYDVKM. The V and J ends lost 6 bases and 3 bases, in that order; junction bases with no gene match: 4. CDR3 length: 15 amino acids. The CDR3 sequence: CASSTSGSYYNEQFF. The DNA of the CDR3 is TGTGCCAGCAGCACTAGCGGGAGTTACTACAATGAGCAGTTCTTC.

This clonotype has a handful of counts. CDR3 sequence (DNA): TGTGCCAGCAACTCTTTCGTGGCGCAAGCAGATACGCAGTATTTT. Residues: CASNSFVAQADTQYF. The rearrangement links TRBV7-9 to TRBJ2-3; D is ambiguous. V dropped 7 bases and J dropped 4 bases, with 18 bases sitting between them. Looked up from germline, CDR1 is SEHNR and CDR2 is FQNEAQ (reference sequence). The CDR3 length is 15 residues.

This clonotype was detected many times. This chain joins TRBV12-3 or TRBV12-4 and TRBJ2-7, with D possibly being TRBD2 (5 bases). Between the trimmed V and J ends, which lost 5 bases and 5 bases, there was a span of 19 bases. The CDR3 contains 15 residues. CDR3 in amino acids: CASSALLRRSHEQYF. CDR3 coding DNA: TGTGCCAGCAGTGCATTGTTAAGGAGGAGCCACGAGCAGTACTTC.

The table lists this clonotype with a few counts. V is TRBV28 and J is TRBJ2-6, with D unclear. There are 15 residues in the CDR3. V lost 7 bases, J lost 2 bases, and 12 bases lay in between. CDR1 is MDHEN, CDR2 SYDVKM, per germline. This chain's CDR3 is CASKFIRAGANVLTF. CDR3 nucleotide sequence: TGTGCCAGCAAGTTTATCCGGGCTGGGGCCAACGTCCTGACTTTC.

A word on this clonotype: A much larger clone differs from this one at a single base, so this may be a read error. As the CDR3 is not closed by the conserved phenylalanine or tryptophan, this likely results from a read error. The chain carries TRBV15 and TRBJ1-6, with D maybe TRBD1 (6 bases). V lost 0 bases to trimming and J lost 7 bases, with 10 bases between them. Germline CDR1 is LNHNV and CDR2 is YYDKDF (reference sequence). CDR3 length: 15 amino acids. The CDR3 nucleotides read TGTGCCACCAGCAGAGATGGGGGGCACAATTCACCCCTCCACCTT. Translated, it gives CATSRDGGHNSPLHL.

The chain joins TRBV6-6 to TRBJ2-1, with 9 nucleotides matching TRBD2. The CDR3 consists of 16 residues. After removal of 1 base from V and 4 bases from J, the junction contained 5 bases not matched to a gene. Germline CDR1 is MNHNY and CDR2 is SVGAGI (reference sequence). The CDR3 region is CASSYLPSGIYNEQFF. CDR3 bases: TGTGCCAGCAGTTACTTGCCTAGCGGGATATACAATGAGCAGTTCTTC.

The gene calls are TRBV4-1 and TRBJ2-1, with D unclear. This CDR3 has 16 residues. From germline, CDR1 is MGHRA and CDR2 YSYEKL. V shed 3 bases and J shed 3 bases, with 15 bases lying between them. The DNA for the CDR3 is TGCGCCAGCAGCCACGCCGCCCGGCAGATCTACAATGAGCAGTTCTTC. Encoded protein: CASSHAARQIYNEQFF.

V gene TRBV5-5 combines with J gene TRBJ1-5; a possible D gene is TRBD1 (6 bases). The V gene lost 2 bases and the J gene lost 3 bases, with 9 bases spanning the gap. Germline CDR1 SGHKS, CDR2 YYEKEE (reference sequence). The CDR3 length is 14 residues. As DNA, the CDR3 is TGTGCCAGCAGCTTATGGGACAACAATCAGCCCCAGCATTTT. This gives the protein CASSLWDNNQPQHF.

This clonotype was recorded a few times. Possible read error: a much larger clone is one base away. The V gene is TRBV28, the J gene TRBJ2-3; 8 bases agree with TRBD2. Germline CDR1 reads MDHEN; CDR2 reads SYDVKM. CDR3 length: 16 amino acids. Trimming removed 6 bases from V and 0 bases from J; junction bases left unmatched: 8. The CDR3 sequence is CASRCFSGKSTDTQYF. CDR3 in DNA: TGTGCCAGCAGATGCTTTAGCGGGAAGAGCACAGATACGCAGTATTTT.

This clonotype was found a few times. The chain combines TRBV5-4 with TRBJ2-1; D might be TRBD2 (5 bases). Germline V gene data show CDR1 as SGHNT and CDR2 as YYREEE (reference sequence). V was trimmed by 4 bases and J by 4 bases, leaving 18 bases between them. The length of the CDR3 is 16 residues. The CDR3 sequence is CASSPPGWEGYNEQFF. CDR3 in DNA: TGTGCCAGCAGCCCCCCGGGGTGGGAAGGGTACAATGAGCAGTTCTTC.

There are many counts of this clonotype. This chain connects TRBV9 to TRBJ2-7; D is perhaps TRBD1 (6 bases). Trimming shortened V by 4 bases and J by 3 bases, and 17 bases separated the two germline ends. CDR1 is SGDLS, CDR2 YYNGEE, per germline. This CDR3 region has 15 residues. The DNA for the CDR3 is TGTGCCAGCAGCCTATCTTGGGGGCTAAGCTACGAGCAGTACTTC. Translated, it gives CASSLSWGLSYEQYF. The variable domain in full, with the rest retrieved from reference TRBV9 and TRBJ2-7, is DSGVTQTPKHLITATGQRVTLRCSPRSGDLSVYWYQQSLDQGLQFLIQYYNGEERAKGNILERFSAQQFPDLHSELNLSSLELGDSALYFCASSLSWGLSYEQYFGPGTRLTVT.

The chain is built from TRBV3-1 and TRBJ2-7; no reliable D call. The CDR3 sequence is 13 residues long. Deletions cut 4 bases from V and 1 base from J, with 8 bases between. Germline CDR1 LGHDT, CDR2 YNNKEL (reference sequence). CDR3 amino acids: CASSRSLSYEQYF. The CDR3 nucleotides read TGTGCCAGCAGCCGCTCCCTATCCTACGAGCAGTACTTC.

This clonotype was observed many times. The chain recombines TRBV2 with TRBJ2-1; a possible D gene is TRBD2 (5 bases). The CDR3 contains 13 residues. The germline V gene has CDR1 SNHLY and CDR2 FYNNEI. V lost 7 bases, J lost 13 bases, and 20 bases lay in between. DNA for the CDR3: TGTGCCAGCACCGGGGTGACTCTCCTACAACAGTTCTTC. It translates to CASTGVTLLQQFF.

This clonotype was counted at least ten times. CDR3 sequence reads: CSVRREGPDTQYF. In DNA form, the CDR3 reads TGCAGCGTTAGGAGGGAGGGGCCAGATACGCAGTATTTT. The rearrangement links TRBV29-1 to TRBJ2-3; 7 bases align to TRBD2. Per the germline V gene, CDR1 is SQVTM and CDR2 is ANQGSEA. This CDR3 comprises 13 residues. With V trimmed by 5 bases and J by 4 bases, 6 bases remained unmatched.

This clonotype was counted many times. The chain links TRBV13 to TRBJ2-2; D is undetermined. Germline CDR1 is PRHDT and CDR2 is FYEKMQ (reference sequence). This CDR3 has 14 amino acids. Trimming stripped 0 bases from V and 6 bases from J, with 8 bases between. The CDR3 spells CASSLGLRPGELFF. The CDR3 nucleotides read TGTGCCAGCAGCTTAGGCCTGAGACCCGGGGAGCTGTTTTTT.